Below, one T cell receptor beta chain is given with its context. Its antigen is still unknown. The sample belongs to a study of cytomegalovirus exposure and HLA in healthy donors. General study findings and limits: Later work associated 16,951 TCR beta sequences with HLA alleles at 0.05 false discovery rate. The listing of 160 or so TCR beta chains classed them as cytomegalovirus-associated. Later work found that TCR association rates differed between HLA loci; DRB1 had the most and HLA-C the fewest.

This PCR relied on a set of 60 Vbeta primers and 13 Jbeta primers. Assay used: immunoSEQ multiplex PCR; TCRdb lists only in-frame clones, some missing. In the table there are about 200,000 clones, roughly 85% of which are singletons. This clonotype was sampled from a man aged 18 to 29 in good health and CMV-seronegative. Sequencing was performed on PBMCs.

Here the CDR3 DNA reads TGTGCCATCAGTGAGCCCGGGACAGTGTACTACGAGCAGTACTTC. Its protein product is CAISEPGTVYYEQYF. The rearrangement uses TRBV10-3 and TRBJ2-7; 7 bases match TRBD1. The CDR3 runs 15 residues. Germline CDR1 and CDR2: ENHRY and SYGVKD. The V segment lost 2 bases and the J segment 3 bases; nucleotides outside the gene matches: 7.